A selection of T cell receptor beta chains follows, all from one sample in a study of blood T cell repertoires in COVID-19. The data were produced by immunoSEQ multiplex PCR, yet TCRdb's version contains in-frame clones alone and is incomplete. The sample shows 360,000 or so clones, almost 90% of them seen only once. Input material: peripheral blood. All receptors come from a man aged 18 to 30 with active or convalescent COVID-19. CDR3s include the opening cysteine and the closing phenylalanine or tryptophan. The D gene is left open where the match is weak. The listing skips clone size in some rows; elsewhere it reads once, few, many or a size class.

v_call	j_call	d_call	clone_size	cdr3_aa	cdr3_nt
TRBV24-1	TRBJ1-2	.	.	CATSDRQNYGYTF	TGTGCCACCAGTGACCGACAGAACTATGGCTACACCTTC
TRBV13	TRBJ2-1	TRBD2	.	CASSSNSGGVLNEQFF	TGTGCCAGCAGCTCGAATAGCGGGGGCGTTTTAAATGAGCAGTTCTTC
TRBV18	TRBJ2-1	TRBD1	.	CASSQVNDRGDEQFF	TGTGCCAGCTCACAAGTAAATGACAGGGGCGATGAGCAGTTCTTC
TRBV10-3	TRBJ1-5	.	.	CAISEGQSNQPQHF	TGTGCCATCAGTGAAGGACAGAGCAATCAGCCCCAGCATTTT
TRBV7-2	TRBJ1-3	.	few	CASSLVRGSGNTIYF	TGTGCCAGCAGCTTAGTGAGAGGCTCTGGAAACACCATATATTTT
TRBV7-6	TRBJ1-2	TRBD1	.	CASSLRTGGAGGYTF	TGTGCCAGCAGCCTCAGGACAGGGGGAGCAGGAGGCTACACCTTC
TRBV5-1	TRBJ2-2	TRBD1	few	CASSKTGDAGELFF	TGCGCCAGCAGCAAGACAGGGGACGCCGGGGAGCTGTTTTTT
TRBV29-1	TRBJ1-1	TRBD1	.	CSVEDQWGAGGLNTEAFF	TGCAGCGTTGAAGATCAATGGGGTGCAGGGGGGCTAAACACTGAAGCTTTCTTT
TRBV6-1	TRBJ2-5	.	once	CASSEGQTQYF	TGTGCCAGCAGTGAGGGGCAGACCCAGTACTTC
TRBV7-2	TRBJ1-5	.	.	CASSFDPGRGLNQPQHF	TGTGCCAGCAGCTTTGATCCAGGTCGGGGTCTCAATCAGCCCCAGCATTTT
TRBV18	TRBJ1-1	.	.	CASTLTGMGTEAFF	TGTGCCAGCACCCTAACAGGGATGGGCACTGAAGCTTTCTTT
TRBV6-2/TRBV6-3	TRBJ1-2	TRBD1	once	CASSHTGGFDTF	TGTGCCAGCAGTCACACAGGGGGCTTCGACACCTTC
TRBV24-1	TRBJ1-4	.	.	CATSDSGVKGTNEKLFF	TGTGCCACCAGTGATTCCGGGGTTAAGGGAACTAATGAAAAACTGTTTTTT
TRBV6-4	TRBJ2-1	TRBD2	once	CASRRLAGGGEQFF	TGTGCCAGCAGACGACTAGCGGGAGGAGGTGAGCAGTTCTTC
TRBV28	TRBJ2-6	TRBD1	.	CASSFRGGVSGANVLTF	TGTGCCAGCAGTTTCCGAGGGGGCGTCTCTGGGGCCAACGTCCTGACTTTC
TRBV6-4	TRBJ2-3	TRBD1	.	CASSRDREDTQYF	TGTGCCAGCAGTCGCGACAGGGAAGATACGCAGTATTTT
TRBV10-3	TRBJ2-5	.	.	CAISELGAQETQYF	TGTGCCATCAGTGAGCTTGGGGCCCAAGAGACCCAGTACTTC
TRBV4-3	TRBJ2-3	.	.	CASSQDPAGPRADTQYF	TGCGCCAGCAGCCAAGATCCTGCAGGGCCGCGCGCAGATACGCAGTATTTT
TRBV19	TRBJ1-6	.	.	CASSTNGAYNSPLHF	TGTGCCAGTAGTACGAATGGGGCGTATAATTCACCCCTCCACTTT
TRBV13	TRBJ2-7	TRBD2	.	CASSPETSGRASEQYF	TGTGCCAGCAGCCCCGAAACTAGCGGGAGGGCCTCCGAGCAGTACTTC
TRBV18	TRBJ2-1	.	.	CASSRQEGNYNEQFF	TGTGCCAGCTCAAGACAGGAAGGTAATTACAATGAGCAGTTCTTC
TRBV19	TRBJ2-7	TRBD1	.	CASSINGQEYSYEQYF	TGTGCCAGTAGTATTAACGGACAGGAATACTCCTACGAGCAGTACTTC
TRBV7-2	TRBJ1-2	TRBD1	.	CASSSGQGSHGYTF	TGTGCCAGCAGCTCCGGACAGGGAAGTCACGGCTACACCTTC
TRBV6-2/TRBV6-3	TRBJ2-2	.	.	CASSPLEVKNTGELFF	TGTGCCAGCAGCCCACTGGAGGTTAAGAACACCGGGGAGCTGTTTTTT